This TCR beta chain emerged from a study of T-cell memory formation after mild COVID-19. TCRdb re-called the 5' RACE reads through MiXCR, storing one row per CDR3 protein. The table has about 200,000 distinct CDR3 sequences, under 20% seen once. The table lists this clonotype with many counts. Germline V CDR1 and CDR2: MNHEY, SMNVEV (reference sequence). With 3 bases clipped from V and 5 bases from J, the junction kept 7 bases outside the gene matches. This CDR3 region has 16 residues. The specimen sequenced was PBMCs or a T cell subset sorted from them (not recorded which). The origin of this receptor is an adult woman who had mild COVID-19 (a few samples of this study predate the infection). Cell type and time point are not known. The chain links TRBV27 to TRBJ2-2; 9 nucleotides align to TRBD2. This chain's CDR3 is CASSFQPLAGTGELFF. The CDR3 bases are TGTGCCAGCAGTTTCCAGCCCCTAGCGGGGACCGGGGAGCTGTTTTTT.